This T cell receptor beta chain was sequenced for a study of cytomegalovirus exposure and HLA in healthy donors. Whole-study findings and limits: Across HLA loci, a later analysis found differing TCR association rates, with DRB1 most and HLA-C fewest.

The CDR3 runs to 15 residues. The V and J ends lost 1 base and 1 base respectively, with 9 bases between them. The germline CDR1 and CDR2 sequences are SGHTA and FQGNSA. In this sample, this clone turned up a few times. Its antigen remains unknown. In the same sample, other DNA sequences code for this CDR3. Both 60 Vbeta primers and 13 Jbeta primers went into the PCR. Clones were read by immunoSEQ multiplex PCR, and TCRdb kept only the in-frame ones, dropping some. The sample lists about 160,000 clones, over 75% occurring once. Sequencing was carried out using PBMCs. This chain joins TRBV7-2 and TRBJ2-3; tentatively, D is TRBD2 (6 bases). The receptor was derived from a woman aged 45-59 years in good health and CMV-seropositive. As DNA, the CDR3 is TGTGCCAGCAGCTTAGGGGGCGGGGGCACAGATACGCAGTATTTT. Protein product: CASSLGGGGTDTQYF.